This T cell receptor (beta chain) was identified during a study of blood T cell repertoires in COVID-19 (dated by TCRdb to 2019 to 2021). In terms of the full investigation: Collaborator samples came from the United States, Italy and Spain and covered acute and convalescent phases of COVID-19. The prospective study material was composed of cDNA or gDNA derived from T cells, B-cell-depleted T cells, or PBMCs. Deeply sampled blood TCRbeta repertoires from subjects exposed to, actively infected with, or recovered from COVID-19 were included in the dataset. The repertoires were made available in a free public database intended to serve as a resource for research on the immune response to SARS-CoV-2. The samples were drawn from the first 160 participants of the ongoing ImmuneRACE study and from 1,200 or so subjects provided by 6 global collaborators. Sample metadata almost always included a de-identified subject ID, COVID-19 status, age in years and sex. Where HLA class I and class II types were available, the types were taken from metadata supplied by the sample provider, not from assay-based typing.

The CDR3 measures 13 amino acids from cysteine to phenylalanine. Of the read, only the CDR3 DNA is kept; its 39 bases are in frame from base 1. As encoded in the germline V gene, CDR1 is SGHDN while CDR2 is FVKESK. V is shortened by 5 bases, J by 3 bases, and the region joining them spans 11 bases. This clone appeared a single time. Its cognate antigen has yet to be identified. Per-base qualities were not stored, and no clone one base away is much larger. Each collaborating institution followed its own protocols to collect whole blood in K2EDTA tubes. For TCRbeta analysis, collaborators shipped samples in one of three forms: frozen whole blood, isolated PBMCs, or DNA extracted from either of those sample types. Beyond this particular receptor, the publication reports: Clinical and demographic metadata were provided uncurated, with the amount varying by source and participant.

The immunoSEQ Assay, a bias-controlled multiplex PCR, was used to amplify TCRbeta CDR3 regions from genomic DNA. The source study handled its data this way. The number of nucleated cells in each sample was estimated from the amplification of reference gene primers within the assay. Sequence reads were collapsed and filtered to measure the absolute abundance of every unique TCRbeta CDR3 rearrangement. Productive Simpson clonality was computed per sample as the square root of Simpson's diversity index over productive rearrangements. Imported from immuneACCESS, the table was reduced by TCRdb to in-frame sequences with V and J called. These copies leave out some clones; in studies compared against another copy, an unresolved V gene accounts for under half, and the cause of the remainder is not known. Clone size and the V and J calls come from that table; the DNA yielded D and trimming. Within this sample are around 170,000 clones, with roughly 84% of them counted one time only. The ten largest clones add up to about 1.5% of the sample.

The clonotype was recovered from a human donor in a cohort sampled during active COVID-19. The sequenced sample was peripheral blood. This receptor chain uses TRBV14 and TRBJ2-7; there is no confident call for the D gene. This receptor carries the CDR3 CASSDNKIYEQYF. At the DNA level, the sequence is TGTGCCAGCAGCGACAACAAGATCTACGAGCAGTACTTC.